The present T cell receptor beta chain was sequenced within a study of cytomegalovirus exposure and HLA in healthy donors. Notes on the study in general: In a later analysis, V- and J-gene trimming of beta chains associated with a DCLRE1C missense variant, replicated independently. Being productive about 87% or about 30% of the time was typical of most TCR beta V segments in an earlier analysis. A few CMV-associated chains were confirmed in vitro to be specific for CMV antigens.

Each of the donors was a healthy bone marrow donor. The PCR employed 60 Vbeta primers together with 13 Jbeta primers. Produced via immunoSEQ multiplex PCR; TCRdb's table is partial and in-frame only. The sample contains some 150,000 clones, around 80% of which appear only once. This clone occurred a few times. Its target is unknown. The CDR3 extends over 16 amino acids. Per the germline V gene, CDR1 is MNHEY and CDR2 is SVGAGI. Trimming removed 4 bases from V and 0 bases from J; junction bases left unmatched: 5. The material sequenced was PBMCs. The clonotype was recovered from a woman in her twenties or thirties in good health and CMV-seronegative. J is TRBJ2-7 and V is TRBV6-5; 11 bases line up with TRBD1. Here the CDR3 reads CASSSDRGLLSYEQYF. CDR3 sequence (DNA): TGTGCCAGCAGTTCGGACAGGGGGCTGCTCTCCTACGAGCAGTACTTC.